These 3 T cell receptor beta chains share one sample of origin, sequenced in a study of shared clonotypes between healthy human individuals. Positively selected for CCR7, the CD45RO-negative cells used as naive CD8 cells excluded terminally differentiated effector memory CD45RA+ cells. Only in-frame clones appear in the TCRdb table, and some are missing; sequencing was by immunoSEQ multiplex PCR. The table lists about 2.1 million clones, approximately 94% of them singletons. The sample was naive CD8+ T cells from PBMCs. The receptor source for this set is a man aged 18 to 29 in good health. Some clones in this sample may be carry-over from other donors' samples.

This chain uses TRBV6-7 with TRBJ2-7; unclear D gene. TRBV6-7 is an ORF for which the function is uncertain. The CDR3 is made up of 14 amino acids. Trimming took off 4 bases at V and 1 base at J, with 11 bases between the two ends. DNA for the CDR3: TGTGCCAGCAGTTCCCCCGGAAATTCCTACGAGCAGTACTTC. It specifies CASSSPGNSYEQYF.

The V and J genes are TRBV19 and TRBJ2-1; D may be TRBD2 (6 bases). V lost 4 bases and J 4 bases, leaving 14 bases between the germline ends. Germline CDR1 reads LNHDA; CDR2 reads SQIVND (reference sequence). The CDR3 loop spans 15 amino acids. CDR3 sequence reads: CASSTAGSVYNEQFF. The CDR3 DNA sequence: TGTGCCAGTAGTACCGCGGGGAGTGTGTACAATGAGCAGTTCTTC.

A remark on this clone: The same CDR3 arises from other DNA sequences in this sample as well. The V call is TRBV5-1, the J call TRBJ1-1; D is unresolved. CDR3 length: 11 amino acids. Germline values: CDR1 SGHRS, CDR2 YFSETQ. Deletions cut 0 bases from V and 5 bases from J, with 2 bases between. The CDR3 is CASSLGTEAFF. DNA for the CDR3: TGCGCCAGCAGCTTGGGGACTGAAGCTTTCTTT.